Below, one T cell receptor beta chain is given with its context. What it recognizes is unknown. CD4+ T cells from unexposed donors were obtained before the COVID-19 pandemic (2011-2018). Isolation of CD4+ T cells took place after about eleven days in culture. Data came from immunoSEQ multiplex PCR; TCRdb stores just in-frame clones and leaves some out. The data hold around 16,000 clones, with roughly 71% observed a single time. Germline loops: CDR1 SGHRS, CDR2 YFSETQ. The length of the CDR3 is 12 residues. Trimming left V 4 bases short and J 3 bases short, with 8 bases between. The data stem from a study of CD4 T cells in relation to SARS-CoV-2 and coronaviruses.

Sequencing was done on a sample of CD4+ T cells from PBMCs, cultured in vitro. The rearrangement uses TRBV5-1 and TRBJ2-7; D gene ambiguous. The receptor comes from a human donor in good health. This CDR3 reads CASSTGHYEQYF. CDR3 sequence (DNA): TGCGCCAGCAGCACTGGCCACTACGAGCAGTACTTC.